A single sample gave rise to the 21 T cell receptor beta chains below, sequenced in a study of CD8+ T cells in alopecia areata. Following RNA extraction, reverse transcription yielded cDNA that acted as the sequencing template. Some clones are missing from TCRdb's copy, which holds only in-frame ones; the method was immunoSEQ multiplex PCR. The sample records over 150,000 clones, 60% being singletons. The treatment was: oral pan-JAK inhibitor, 5-10 mg twice daily. Here the sequenced sample was CD4+ T cells sorted from blood, taken at week 4, from a patient treated with tofacitinib. These TCRs come from a human donor with alopecia areata.

This clone was recorded a few times. This chain joins TRBV15 and TRBJ2-3, with 7 bases that match TRBD1. V lost 3 bases and J lost 6; bases outside the gene matches: 9. The CDR3 totals 15 residues. Germline values: CDR1 LNHNV, CDR2 YYDKDF (reference sequence). The CDR3 nucleotides are TGTGCCACCAGCAGTCGCGGACAGGCTTGGGATACGCAGTATTTT. Translating gives CATSSRGQAWDTQYF.

A few counts support this clone. The chain joins TRBV29-1 to TRBJ2-7; 11 bases are a match to TRBD1. V gave up 7 bases and J gave up 5 bases; unmatched junction bases: 4. The germline V gene encodes CDR1 SQVTM and CDR2 ANQGSEA. The CDR3 covers 12 residues. The CDR3 sequence: CSGGQGAHEQYF. DNA of the CDR3: TGCAGCGGTGGACAGGGGGCCCACGAGCAGTACTTC.

The chain combines TRBV29-1 with TRBJ1-1; D uncertain. V gave up 6 bases and J gave up 1 base, with 15 bases separating them. CDR1 is SQVTM and CDR2 is ANQGSEA in the germline V gene. This CDR3 spans 14 amino acids. This chain's CDR3 is CSVQRGNPNTEAFF. The CDR3 DNA reads TGCAGCGTCCAAAGAGGAAACCCGAACACTGAAGCTTTCTTT. The variable domain in full, completed from reference TRBV29-1 and TRBJ1-1, reads SAVISQKPSRDICQRGTSLTIQCQVDSQVTMMFWYRQQPGQSLTLIATANQGSEATYESGFVIDKFPISRPNLTFSTLTVSNMSPEDSSIYLCSVQRGNPNTEAFFGQGTRLTVV.

The chain links TRBV4-3 to TRBJ1-2; D remains unclear. CDR1 is LGHNA and CDR2 is YSLEER in the germline V gene. With 0 bases removed from V and 3 bases from J, the gap between germline ends came to 5 bases. CDR3 length: 13 amino acids. The CDR3 region has the DNA TGCGCCAGCAGCCAAGAAGGGTACTATGGCTACACCTTC. Its translation is CASSQEGYYGYTF.

The chain carries TRBV28 and TRBJ1-2; D may be TRBD1 (6 bases). The CDR3 runs 15 residues. V dropped 6 bases and J dropped 0 bases, with 14 bases sitting between them. Germline assignment: CDR1 MDHEN and CDR2 SYDVKM. Written as DNA, the CDR3 is TGTGCCAGCAGCGGGTCGGGGGCCGCTAACTATGGCTACACCTTC. Translation: CASSGSGAANYGYTF.

This chain uses TRBV18 with TRBJ1-1, with unresolved D. Germline V lookup: CDR1 KGHSH, CDR2 LQKENI. The CDR3 totals 13 residues. V lost 8 bases and J lost 4, with 14 bases in between. As DNA, the CDR3 is TGTGCCAGCCTACCCGTTGCGGGCACTGAAGCTTTCTTT. It is translated as CASLPVAGTEAFF.

This clone was observed a few times. The chain couples TRBV25-1 to TRBJ2-7, with a tentative D call TRBD1 (6 bases). This CDR3 is built from 14 residues. CDR1 and CDR2 (germline): MGHDK, SYGVNS. The V end lost 4 bases, the J end lost 2 bases, and 12 bases lay between the germline ends. CDR3 DNA: TGTGCCAGCAGTGCTGGGACAAACGCCTACGAGCAGTACTTC. Translated: CASSAGTNAYEQYF.

CDR3 nucleotide sequence: TGCAGCGTTGACATCTCCTACGAGCAGTACTTC. Residues: CSVDISYEQYF. V and J are TRBV29-1 and TRBJ2-7; D gene ambiguous. The CDR3 spans 11 residues. Germline lookup yields CDR1 SQVTM and CDR2 ANQGSEA. The V and J ends lost 3 bases and 0 bases respectively, with 3 bases between them.

The rearrangement joins TRBV5-1 to TRBJ2-1; TRBD1 matches 9 bases. CDR3 size: 17 residues. In germline, CDR1 is SGHRS, CDR2 YFSETQ. After removal of 4 bases from V and 6 bases from J, the junction contained 14 bases not matched to a gene. CDR3 coding DNA: TGCGCCAGCAGCCCGGCTCCGGGACAGGGTGCAGGCAATGAGCAGTTCTTC. It yields the protein CASSPAPGQGAGNEQFF.

V gene TRBV30 combines with J gene TRBJ1-5; D unresolved. Trimming cost V 2 bases and J 2 bases, with 7 bases left between them. Per germline, CDR1 GTSNPN and CDR2 SVGIG (reference sequence). The CDR3 consists of 13 residues. This chain's CDR3 is CAWSNRGNQPQHF. In DNA, the CDR3 is TGTGCCTGGAGTAACCGGGGCAATCAGCCCCAGCATTTT.

This clone was recorded a few times. The chain employs TRBV30 and TRBJ1-4, with TRBD1 matching 7 bases. CDR1 and CDR2 from the germline V gene are GTSNPN and SVGIG (reference sequence). V shed 1 base, J shed 4 bases, and the junction held 3 bases outside the gene matches. This CDR3 has 14 amino acids. The CDR3: CAWSDGTVNEKLFF. The CDR3 DNA reads as TGTGCCTGGAGTGACGGGACAGTTAATGAAAAACTGTTTTTT.

The chain links TRBV15 to TRBJ1-1; a possible D gene is TRBD1 (6 bases). Germline values: CDR1 LNHNV, CDR2 YYDKDF (reference sequence). V gave up 1 base and J gave up 5 bases, with 20 bases separating them. The CDR3 has 17 amino acids. Here the CDR3 reads CATSRANNRQGRTEAFF. The DNA for the CDR3 is TGTGCCACCAGCAGAGCAAACAACCGTCAGGGGAGGACTGAAGCTTTCTTT.

This clone was picked up one time. The genes are TRBV7-2 and TRBJ1-5; tentatively, D is TRBD1 (5 bases). The germline CDR1 and CDR2 sequences are SGHTA and FQGNSA. This CDR3 contains 15 residues. Trimming shortened V by 5 bases and J by 7 bases, and 18 bases separated the two germline ends. Written as DNA, the CDR3 is TGTGCCAGCAGCCTTTCCCGGGACGGGGGACAGCCCCAGCATTTT. The encoded protein is CASSLSRDGGQPQHF.

V gene TRBV6-1 combines with J gene TRBJ2-6; tentatively, D is TRBD1 or TRBD2 (5 bases each). CDR3 size: 13 residues. Germline V gene sequence: CDR1 MNHNS, CDR2 SASEGT. The V and J ends lost 8 bases and 10 bases respectively, with 15 bases between them. The CDR3 bases are TGTGCCAGCGGGCGGGTGGCAGGGAACGTCCTGACTTTC. Encoded protein: CASGRVAGNVLTF.

The J gene is TRBJ2-5, the V gene TRBV9; D is ambiguous. Germline CDR1 reads SGDLS; CDR2 reads YYNGEE. CDR3 length equals 14 residues. V lost 1 base and J lost 0, with 7 bases in between. DNA for the CDR3: TGTGCCAGCAGCGTATCGGTTAACCAAGAGACCCAGTACTTC. This codes for CASSVSVNQETQYF.

CDR3 amino acids: CSGTSGSEQFF. The CDR3 DNA reads TGCAGCGGGACTAGCGGGAGTGAGCAGTTCTTC. The chain recombines TRBV29-1 with TRBJ2-1; 13 positions match TRBD2. The CDR3 extends over 11 amino acids. V trimming: 7 bases; J trimming: 9 bases; junction bases outside the gene matches: 0. Germline CDR1 and CDR2: SQVTM and ANQGSEA.

This chain uses TRBV9 with TRBJ2-3; a possible D gene is TRBD1 (5 bases). The CDR3 contains 12 residues. CDR1 is SGDLS, CDR2 YYNGEE, per germline. Trimming removed 3 bases from V and 11 bases from J, with 13 bases in between. The CDR3 DNA follows: TGTGCCAGCAGCGCCGGAGAAAGGGGGCAGTATTTT. This encodes CASSAGERGQYF.

The sample holds one count of this clone. Different DNA sequences within this sample yield the same CDR3. The V call is TRBV19, the J call TRBJ2-1, with 10 bases matching TRBD2. This CDR3 is built from 15 residues. V gave up 2 bases and J gave up 2 bases; unmatched junction bases: 0. CDR1 is LNHDA, CDR2 SQIVND, per germline (reference sequence). CDR3: CASSITSGTYNEQFF. CDR3 DNA: TGTGCCAGTAGTATAACTAGCGGGACCTACAATGAGCAGTTCTTC.

The CDR3 is CASSYSGQNTGELFF. The DNA for the CDR3 is TGTGCCAGCAGTTACTCGGGACAGAACACCGGGGAGCTGTTTTTT. The J gene is TRBJ2-2, the V gene TRBV6-5; possibly TRBD1 for D (6 bases). The CDR3 is 15 residues long. Trimming removed 0 bases from V and 1 base from J, with 6 bases in between. The germline V gene encodes CDR1 MNHEY and CDR2 SVGAGI.

The chain joins TRBV28 to TRBJ1-5, with D unresolved. Per germline, CDR1 MDHEN and CDR2 SYDVKM. Between the trimmed V and J ends, which lost 11 bases and 4 bases, there was a span of 12 bases. The CDR3 has 12 amino acids. CDR3 nucleotides: TGTGCCGAAAGTAGGGCTAATCAGCCCCAGCATTTT. This gives the protein CAESRANQPQHF.

The chain couples TRBV25-1 to TRBJ2-3; 10 bases agree with TRBD1. The germline V gene has CDR1 MGHDK and CDR2 SYGVNS. The CDR3 sequence is 15 residues long. V gave up 7 bases and J gave up 8 bases; unmatched junction bases: 12. CDR3 region: CASTPGGQGTGTQYF. DNA of the CDR3: TGTGCCAGCACCCCCGGGGGACAGGGGACCGGTACGCAGTATTTT.